Each of the 20 T cell receptor beta chains below was sequenced from the same sample in a study of T cell repertoires in cytomegalovirus infection. The antigens for these receptors are not known. MiXCR, run by TCRdb on the reads, gives a single entry per CDR3 protein. This sample has more than 250,000 distinct CDR3 sequences, with approximately 25% found just once. The source was cultured PBMCs, collected from culture after CMV antigen stimulation. These receptor sequences come from a human donor in good health (CMV status not recorded). Some clones in this sample may be carry-over from other donors' samples.

This chain connects TRBV15 to TRBJ2-7; D perhaps matches TRBD1 (5 bases). V lost 3 bases and J lost 5, with 14 bases in between. The CDR3 is made up of 14 amino acids. Germline assignment: CDR1 LNHNV and CDR2 YYDKDF (reference sequence). As DNA, the CDR3 is TGTGCCACCAGCAGTCCCGTCCAAGGGGACGAGCAGTACGTC. Translating it yields CATSSPVQGDEQYV.

The sample holds many counts of this clonotype. V is TRBV7-2 and J is TRBJ2-7; 13 nucleotides align to TRBD2. V trimming: 5 bases; J trimming: 7 bases; junction bases outside the gene matches: 11. This CDR3 spans 16 amino acids. The germline V gene has CDR1 SGHTA and CDR2 FQGNSA. CDR3 nucleotides: TGTGCCAGCAGCGGAACTAGCGGGAGGGCCGCTTGGGAGCAGTACTTC. This encodes CASSGTSGRAAWEQYF.

This clonotype was counted only a few times. This rearrangement joins TRBV28 to TRBJ2-7; D not resolved. Germline CDR1 is MDHEN and CDR2 is SYDVKM. The CDR3 is made up of 15 amino acids. Trimming removed 4 bases from V and 0 bases from J, with 13 bases in between. This chain's CDR3 is CASSSLEITSYEQYF. CDR3 bases: TGTGCCAGCAGTTCCTTAGAAATAACCTCCTACGAGCAGTACTTC. The full variable domain, completed using reference TRBV28 and TRBJ2-7, is DVKVTQSSRYLVKRTGEKVFLECVQDMDHENMFWYRQDPGLGLRLIYFSYDVKMKEKGDIPEGYSVSREKKERFSLILESASTNQTSMYLCASSSLEITSYEQYFGPGTRLTVT.

The chain carries TRBV11-3 and TRBJ1-1, with 7 bases that match TRBD1. The germline V gene encodes CDR1 SGHNT and CDR2 YENEEA. J was trimmed by 7 bases and V by 6 bases; bases with no gene match: 8. The CDR3 is 13 residues long. CDR3 in DNA: TGTGCCAGCAGAACAGGGCGACAGGGTGAAGCTTTCTTT. Translation: CASRTGRQGEAFF.

This chain uses TRBV7-9 with TRBJ1-1; 7 positions match TRBD1. Losses at the gene ends were 5 bases for V and 0 bases for J; bases not matched to a gene: 9. This CDR3 is built from 16 residues. Germline CDR1 and CDR2: SEHNR and FQNEAQ (reference sequence). CDR3 DNA sequence: TGTGCCAGCAGCCCAGAAGGCCAGGGGGTGAACACTGAAGCTTTCTTT. This gives the protein CASSPEGQGVNTEAFF.

The chain carries TRBV9 and TRBJ2-1, with 9 bases identical to TRBD2. CDR3 length: 15 amino acids. The trim removed 0 bases at V and 5 bases at J, leaving 3 bases unmatched. Per germline, CDR1 SGDLS and CDR2 YYNGEE. This CDR3 reads CASSVGRLADNEQFF. In nucleotides, the CDR3 is TGTGCCAGCAGCGTAGGCCGACTAGCGGACAATGAGCAGTTCTTC.

The sample holds one count of this clonotype. V usage is TRBV6-2 or TRBV6-3 and J usage is TRBJ2-7, with D maybe TRBD2 (6 bases). The CDR3 loop spans 13 amino acids. The V and J ends lost 2 bases and 3 bases respectively, with 8 bases between them. CDR1 and CDR2 (germline): MNHEY, SVGEGT. The CDR3 protein is CASSYKEGYEQYV. CDR3 DNA sequence: TGTGCCAGCAGTTACAAGGAGGGCTACGAGCAGTACGTC.

The rearrangement uses TRBV27 and TRBJ2-3; 8 nucleotides align to TRBD1. Trimming removed 8 bases from V and 4 bases from J; junction bases left unmatched: 11. This CDR3 spans 15 amino acids. Germline V gene sequence: CDR1 MNHEY, CDR2 SMNVEV (reference sequence). CDR3 residues: CASGIRGLTPDTQYF. The CDR3 region has the DNA TGTGCCAGCGGAATCAGGGGGCTTACACCAGATACGCAGTATTTT.

The V gene is TRBV14, the J gene TRBJ1-2; 7 bases line up with TRBD1. This CDR3 has 15 amino acids. CDR1 and CDR2 (germline): SGHDN, FVKESK. V shed 1 base, J shed 0 bases, and the junction held 2 bases outside the gene matches. The CDR3 DNA reads TGTGCCAGCAGCCAAGCCACAGGGGCTAACTATGGCTACACCTTC. This encodes CASSQATGANYGYTF.

This rearrangement joins TRBV19 to TRBJ2-2; 10 bases line up with TRBD1. After removal of 3 bases from V and 7 bases from J, the junction contained 8 bases not matched to a gene. Germline-derived CDR1 and CDR2 are LNHDA and SQIVND (reference sequence). The CDR3 extends over 16 amino acids. The CDR3 spells CASSMRGQGEIGELFF. CDR3 in DNA: TGTGCCAGTAGTATGAGAGGACAGGGGGAAATCGGGGAGCTGTTTTTT.

V and J are TRBV12-3 or TRBV12-4 and TRBJ2-3, with TRBD2 matching over 11 bases. Trimming removed 8 bases from V and 3 bases from J; junction bases left unmatched: 7. This CDR3 has 15 residues. Here the CDR3 reads CASRARLAGTDTQYF. The CDR3 bases are TGTGCCAGCCGAGCGAGACTAGCGGGAACAGATACGCAGTATTTT.

The chain combines TRBV24-1 with TRBJ1-2; TRBD1 is a possible D gene (6 bases). The CDR3 is 16 amino acids. V lost 2 bases and J 4 bases, leaving 16 bases between the germline ends. CDR1 is KGHDR and CDR2 is SFDVKD in the germline V gene. The DNA for the CDR3 is TGTGCCACCAGTGATTGGAAGAGGGGGAGTTCCTATGGCTACACCTTC. It translates to CATSDWKRGSSYGYTF.

The rearrangement links TRBV19 to TRBJ2-3; 9 bases line up with TRBD2. Germline loops: CDR1 LNHDA, CDR2 SQIVND (reference sequence). Trimming removed 4 bases from V and 2 bases from J; junction bases left unmatched: 7. The CDR3 sequence is 16 residues long. CDR3 DNA sequence: TGTGCCAGTAGTAGTGTGACTAGCGGACTCACAGATACGCAGTATTTT. Its protein product is CASSSVTSGLTDTQYF.

This clonotype showed up just a few times. The chain uses TRBV7-9 and TRBJ2-4; D remains ambiguous. The V gene's germline CDR1 is SEHNR and CDR2 FQNEAQ (reference sequence). V was shortened by 2 bases and J by 0 bases, with 11 bases between the two germline ends. The CDR3 is 16 amino acids. The DNA of the CDR3 is TGTGCCAGCAGCTTAAACGACGGCTTAGCCAAAAACATTCAGTACTTC. Residues: CASSLNDGLAKNIQYF.

This clonotype was seen ten or more times. The rearrangement uses TRBV7-2 and TRBJ2-7; D unclear. V dropped 1 base and J dropped 4 bases, with 11 bases sitting between them. This CDR3 has 14 amino acids. CDR1 and CDR2 (germline): SGHTA, FQGNSA. CDR3 residues: CASSLVKGGYEQYV. CDR3 sequence (DNA): TGTGCCAGCAGCTTAGTTAAGGGCGGATACGAGCAGTACGTC.

This clonotype was detected many times. This rearrangement joins TRBV7-2 to TRBJ2-2; TRBD1 matches at 9 bases. Trimming cost V 5 bases and J 4 bases; bases outside gene matches: 8. The CDR3 loop spans 16 amino acids. Germline CDR1 and CDR2: SGHTA and FQGNSA. CDR3 in DNA: TGTGCCAGCAGCAACAAACAGGGGGCTGCCACCGGGGAGCTGTTTTTT. Its protein is CASSNKQGAATGELFF.

The table lists this clonotype with a few counts. The chain combines TRBV9 with TRBJ2-3; D unresolved. The length of the CDR3 is 14 residues. With 0 bases removed from V and 4 bases from J, the gap between germline ends came to 9 bases. The germline CDR1 and CDR2 sequences are SGDLS and YYNGEE. CDR3: CASSVDPTPDTQYF. CDR3 nucleotides: TGTGCCAGCAGCGTAGATCCAACGCCAGATACGCAGTATTTT.

The chain uses TRBV2 and TRBJ2-5; 13 nucleotides align to TRBD2. In germline, CDR1 is SNHLY, CDR2 FYNNEI. This CDR3 contains 16 residues. Trimming cost V 4 bases and J 5 bases; bases outside gene matches: 7. The CDR3 loop is CASSAGLAGPEETQYF. The CDR3, as DNA: TGTGCCAGCAGTGCGGGACTAGCGGGACCGGAGGAGACCCAGTACTTC.

This clonotype was found many times. CDR3 DNA sequence: TGTGCCAGCAGTCCCAGGACAGGGGGCGGCACTGAAGCTTTCTTT. It is translated as CASSPRTGGGTEAFF. V gene TRBV12-3 or TRBV12-4 combines with J gene TRBJ1-1, with 11 bases lining up with TRBD1. V shed 5 bases, J shed 4 bases, and the junction held 6 bases outside the gene matches. The CDR3 totals 15 residues.

This clonotype was counted between two and nine times. The chain uses TRBV24-1 and TRBJ2-1; tentatively, D is TRBD2 (6 bases). Germline CDR1 and CDR2: KGHDR and SFDVKD. This CDR3 region has 16 residues. With 2 bases removed from V and 3 bases from J, the gap between germline ends came to 13 bases. In DNA, the CDR3 is TGTGCCACCAGTGATTCACTCCTTAGCGGCTACAATGAGCAGTTCTTC. Translation gives CATSDSLLSGYNEQFF.